The next 27 T cell receptor beta chains were all read from a single sample in a study of liver allograft versus peripheral blood T cells. Study background: What was compared were the T cell receptor repertoires in transplanted livers and those in the peripheral blood of recipients.

Via MiXCR, TCRdb re-called the reads, giving one row per CDR3 protein. The table shows about 13,000 distinct CDR3 sequences, with 15% to 20% occurring only once. The receptors derive from a human patient who had a liver transplant. T cells may partly derive from the graft donor.

This chain connects TRBV12-3 or TRBV12-4 to TRBJ1-1; D remains ambiguous. V lost 4 bases to trimming and J lost 10 bases, with 19 bases between them. This CDR3 has 14 amino acids. This chain's CDR3 is CASSSSAALGAAFF. The CDR3 nucleotides are TGTGCCAGCAGTTCCTCCGCGGCTCTGGGAGCAGCTTTCTTT.

This clonotype was detected many times. This sequence joins TRBV20-1 and TRBJ1-1; no clear D gene. Trimming cost V 2 bases and J 1 base, with 8 bases left between them. CDR1 is DFQATT, CDR2 SNEGSKA, per germline (reference sequence). This CDR3 is 13 amino acids long. The CDR3 nucleotides read TGCAGTGCTAGACACCAATCGAACACTGAAGCTTTCTTT. Its translation is CSARHQSNTEAFF.

This clonotype has a handful of counts. This sequence joins TRBV7-2 and TRBJ2-3, with unresolved D. With 5 bases removed from V and 2 bases from J, the gap between germline ends came to 14 bases. Germline assignment: CDR1 SGHTA and CDR2 FQGNSA. The CDR3 runs to 15 residues. In DNA, the CDR3 is TGTGCCAGCAGCCTGGATGGCAATCCCACAGATACGCAGTATTTT. Translated, it gives CASSLDGNPTDTQYF.

This clonotype was seen ten or more times. J is TRBJ1-2 and V is TRBV6-1, with D possibly matching TRBD1 (6 bases). CDR1 MNHNS and CDR2 SASEGT come from the germline V gene. The CDR3 has 15 amino acids. The V end lost 6 bases, the J end lost 1 base, and 15 bases lay between the germline ends. In nucleotides, the CDR3 is TGTGCCAGCAGGTCACAGGGAGGTGGTAACTATGGCTACACCTTC. Its protein product is CASRSQGGGNYGYTF.

This clonotype is labeled medium-sized. V gene TRBV19 combines with J gene TRBJ2-1, with 9 bases lining up with TRBD1. V shed 4 bases, J shed 3 bases, and the junction held 4 bases outside the gene matches. The germline CDR1 and CDR2 sequences are LNHDA and SQIVND (reference sequence). CDR3 length equals 15 residues. The CDR3 sequence is CASSRTGDLYNEQFF. The CDR3 DNA sequence: TGTGCCAGTAGTAGGACAGGGGACCTCTACAATGAGCAGTTCTTC.

This clonotype showed up many times. The J gene is TRBJ1-1, the V gene TRBV7-2, with D unresolved. V dropped 5 bases and J dropped 1 base, with 5 bases sitting between them. CDR3 length equals 12 residues. Per the germline V gene, CDR1 is SGHTA and CDR2 is FQGNSA. As DNA, the CDR3 is TGTGCCAGCAGCCTAAAGAACACTGAAGCTTTCTTT. Its translation: CASSLKNTEAFF. Variable domain in full (rest from reference TRBV7-2 and TRBJ1-1): GAGVSQSPSNKVTEKGKDVELRCDPISGHTALYWYRQSLGQGLEFLIYFQGNSAPDKSGLPSDRFSAERTGGSVSTLTIQRTQQEDSAVYLCASSLKNTEAFFGQGTRLTVV.

This clonotype was seen only once. This chain joins TRBV7-9 and TRBJ2-3; the D gene is possibly TRBD2 (6 bases). V lost 5 bases and J 2 bases, leaving 17 bases between the germline ends. Germline V gene data show CDR1 as SEHNR and CDR2 as FQNEAQ (reference sequence). The CDR3 length is 16 residues. CDR3 residues: CASSLIRGTPTDTQYF. CDR3 coding DNA: TGTGCCAGCAGCCTCATCCGGGGGACCCCCACAGATACGCAGTATTTT.

A note on this clonotype: A much larger clone differs from this one at a single base, so this may be a read error. V gene TRBV5-4 combines with J gene TRBJ1-5; the D is unclear. This CDR3 comprises 15 residues. With 4 bases removed from V and 5 bases from J, the gap between germline ends came to 16 bases. Per germline, CDR1 SGHNT and CDR2 YYREEE (reference sequence). The CDR3, as DNA: TGTGCCAGCAGCGCGACACCGGGCTACCATCAGCCCCAGCATTTT. Translation: CASSATPGYHQPQHF.

The sample holds many counts of this clonotype. The rearrangement joins TRBV7-2 to TRBJ1-5, with D perhaps TRBD1 (6 bases). Between the trimmed V and J ends, which lost 5 bases and 6 bases, there was a span of 11 bases. CDR1 is SGHTA, CDR2 FQGNSA, per germline. CDR3 length: 13 residues. The CDR3 loop is CASSGGAVQPQHF. As DNA, the CDR3 is TGTGCCAGCAGCGGGGGGGCAGTTCAGCCCCAGCATTTT. Filled out from reference TRBV7-2 and TRBJ1-5, the complete variable domain reads GAGVSQSPSNKVTEKGKDVELRCDPISGHTALYWYRQSLGQGLEFLIYFQGNSAPDKSGLPSDRFSAERTGGSVSTLTIQRTQQEDSAVYLCASSGGAVQPQHFGDGTRLSIL.

The table lists this clonotype with many counts. The chain is built from TRBV9 and TRBJ1-1; 7 nucleotides align to TRBD1. Germline V lookup: CDR1 SGDLS, CDR2 YYNGEE. The CDR3 is 14 residues long. The ends lost 0 bases at V and 7 bases at J; junction bases unmatched: 6. The CDR3, as DNA: TGTGCCAGCAGCGTAGACGGACAGGTTGTTGAAGCTTTCTTT. It is translated as CASSVDGQVVEAFF.

Here the CDR3 reads CASSFRDRGYSPLHF. DNA for the CDR3: TGTGCCAGCAGTTTCCGGGACAGGGGTTATTCACCCCTCCACTTT. The genes are TRBV12-3 or TRBV12-4 and TRBJ1-6; 10 nucleotides agree with TRBD1. V was pared by 3 bases and J by 8 bases, with 4 bases of the junction left unmatched. The CDR3 has 15 amino acids.

This clonotype was observed a few times. V and J are TRBV27 and TRBJ1-3; a weak D match, TRBD1 (6 bases). Germline V gives CDR1 MNHEY, CDR2 SMNVEV (reference sequence). Trimming removed 9 bases at V and 0 bases at J, with 15 bases between. The length of the CDR3 is 15 residues. The CDR3 protein is CASRAGDHSGNTIYF. The CDR3 DNA follows: TGTGCCAGTCGGGCAGGGGATCACTCTGGAAACACCATATATTTT.

This clonotype was observed many times. The J gene is TRBJ2-7, the V gene TRBV7-2; D unresolved. The CDR3 has 13 residues. From germline, CDR1 is SGHTA and CDR2 FQGNSA. V shed 0 bases and J shed 9 bases, with 12 bases lying between them. The CDR3 reads CASSLAGAQAQYF. The CDR3 DNA reads TGTGCCAGCAGCTTAGCGGGTGCGCAGGCGCAGTACTTC.

The J gene is TRBJ2-7, the V gene TRBV20-1; the match to TRBD1 covers 8 bases. The V gene end was trimmed by 6 bases and the J gene end by 3 bases; junction bases not matched to a gene: 7. The germline CDR1 and CDR2 sequences are DFQATT and SNEGSKA (reference sequence). The length of the CDR3 is 13 residues. As DNA, the CDR3 is TGCAGTGCCGTGAAAACAGGGGGCTACGAGCAGTACTTC. Residues: CSAVKTGGYEQYF.

The table lists this clonotype with a few counts. The chain links TRBV6-5 to TRBJ2-5; perhaps TRBD2 as D (5 bases). The germline V and J ends were trimmed by 2 bases and 1 base, with 8 bases remaining between them. This CDR3 has 14 amino acids. CDR1 is MNHEY and CDR2 is SVGAGI in the germline V gene. The CDR3 here is CASSYNRGQETQYF. The CDR3 region has the DNA TGTGCCAGCAGTTACAACCGGGGCCAAGAGACCCAGTACTTC.

V usage is TRBV5-5 and J usage is TRBJ2-1, with 8 bases identical to TRBD1. The CDR3 has 16 residues. V dropped 3 bases and J dropped 4; count of bases not matched to a gene: 9. Germline-derived CDR1 and CDR2 are SGHKS and YYEKEE (reference sequence). The CDR3 DNA sequence: TGTGCCAGCAGCTCCCTCACAGGGGGTGATTACAATGAGCAGTTCTTC. Translation gives CASSSLTGGDYNEQFF.

As concerns this clonotype: A junction boundary mismatches the germline segment, possibly from a read error. This rearrangement joins TRBV7-2 to TRBJ1-4; 7 bases are a match to TRBD1. Germline V gene data show CDR1 as SGHTA and CDR2 as FQGNSA. The CDR3 contains 15 residues. CDR3 sequence: CACSLTPGTDEKLFF. In nucleotides, the CDR3 is TGTGCCTGCAGCTTAACCCCCGGGACAGATGAAAAACTGTTTTTT.

Judged by abundance, this clonotype is medium-sized. The chain has TRBV28 and TRBJ1-4; 8 nucleotides agree with TRBD1. The V gene's germline CDR1 is MDHEN and CDR2 SYDVKM. The CDR3 is 14 amino acids. V lost 7 bases to trimming and J lost 4 bases; unmatched junction nucleotides: 5. CDR3 in amino acids: CASTGGQGNEKLFF. The CDR3 coding sequence is TGTGCCAGCACTGGTGGACAGGGTAATGAAAAACTGTTTTTT.

This clonotype ranks as medium-sized. This chain links TRBV10-3 with TRBJ2-7; TRBD1 aligns across 9 bases. J gave up 6 bases and V 0 bases, and 9 bases lay outside the gene matches. Germline-derived CDR1 and CDR2 are ENHRY and SYGVKD. The CDR3 spans 16 residues. The CDR3 protein is CAISESENRGLLEQYF. In nucleotides, the CDR3 is TGTGCCATCAGTGAGTCGGAAAACAGGGGGCTTCTCGAGCAGTACTTC.

This clonotype occurred a few times. The chain's CDR3 is CSALPFDGSQETQYF. The DNA for the CDR3 is TGCAGTGCCCTCCCTTTCGACGGTTCTCAAGAGACCCAGTACTTC. V is TRBV20-1 and J is TRBJ2-5, with D unclear. V lost 6 bases and J lost 2, with 19 bases in between. Germline values: CDR1 DFQATT, CDR2 SNEGSKA (reference sequence). This CDR3 contains 15 residues.

This clonotype is medium-sized within its sample. The chain couples TRBV28 to TRBJ2-1; D gene ambiguous. V gave up 4 bases and J gave up 5 bases, with 18 bases separating them. The CDR3 has 16 amino acids. Germline CDR1 is MDHEN and CDR2 is SYDVKM. CDR3 bases: TGTGCCAGCAGTTCCACCACCCCAGTTGGGCACAATGAGCAGTTCTTC. The encoded protein is CASSSTTPVGHNEQFF.

The gene calls are TRBV2 and TRBJ2-7; D not certain. Germline CDR1 and CDR2: SNHLY and FYNNEI. This CDR3 is 10 amino acids long. V lost 5 bases, J lost 6 bases, and 5 bases lay in between. The CDR3 loop is CASSQVEQYF. Here the CDR3 DNA reads TGTGCCAGCAGTCAGGTCGAGCAGTACTTC.

This clonotype counts as medium-sized. V usage is TRBV7-9 and J usage is TRBJ1-2; 8 positions agree with TRBD1. V lost 7 bases and J lost 4; bases outside the gene matches: 17. CDR1 and CDR2 from the germline V gene are SEHNR and FQNEAQ (reference sequence). The length of the CDR3 is 17 residues. CDR3 bases: TGTGCCAGCACCCCAGGGGGCATGACGCTCTTTGGCTATGGCTACACCTTC. Translated: CASTPGGMTLFGYGYTF.

This clonotype is categorized as medium-sized. The chain combines TRBV6-1 with TRBJ1-3; weak D call: TRBD1 (5 bases). Germline lookup yields CDR1 MNHNS and CDR2 SASEGT. The CDR3 consists of 15 residues. The V gene lost 2 bases and the J gene lost 4 bases, with 12 bases spanning the gap. The CDR3 coding sequence is TGTGCCAGCAGTGAATTAAGAAGGGGAGGAAACACCATATATTTT. Translation: CASSELRRGGNTIYF.

CDR3 region: CASSIGPGLPTEAFF. The CDR3 DNA is TGTGCCAGTAGTATAGGTCCGGGGTTGCCCACTGAAGCTTTCTTT. The chain employs TRBV19 and TRBJ1-1; no definite D call. CDR1 is LNHDA, CDR2 SQIVND, per germline (reference sequence). V was clipped by 1 base and J by 4 bases, with 13 bases between them. CDR3 size: 15 residues. The full variable domain, in which reference TRBV19 and TRBJ1-1 provide the parts outside the CDR3, is DGGITQSPKYLFRKEGQNVTLSCEQNLNHDAMYWYRQDPGQGLRLIYYSQIVNDFQKGDIAEGYSVSREKKESFPLTVTSAQKNPTAFYLCASSIGPGLPTEAFFGQGTRLTVV.

This clonotype was observed a single time. The CDR3 nucleotides read TGTGCCAGCAGTTCCCGGTTGGATTATAACTATGGCTACACCTTC. Its translation is CASSSRLDYNYGYTF. The chain uses TRBV12-3 or TRBV12-4 and TRBJ1-2; D is ambiguous. This CDR3 has 15 residues. V dropped 4 bases and J dropped 1 base, with 13 bases sitting between them.

By share of the sample, this clonotype is medium-sized. This sequence joins TRBV6-5 and TRBJ1-1; the D gene is possibly TRBD1 (5 bases). The germline CDR1 and CDR2 sequences are MNHEY and SVGAGI. The ends were cut back, 8 bases at V and 1 base at J, with 11 bases in the middle. This CDR3 comprises 13 residues. CDR3 loop: CASGRVRNTEAFF. CDR3 DNA: TGTGCCAGCGGCAGGGTACGGAACACTGAAGCTTTCTTT.